This T cell receptor beta chain comes out of a study of CXCR3-negative and CXCR3-positive naive CD8 T cells. Whole-study results and caveats: The majority of assays used fresh PBMCs, and CXCR3 expression partially decreased after cryopreservation. Diversity ran similarly high across both naive subsets but far lower in memory CD8+ cells. Unlike memory cells, which differed, naive CXCR3-negative and CXCR3-positive cells had similar TRBV-TRBJ usage. Naive CXCR3-positive cells had TRB CDR3s more hydrophobic than those of CXCR3-negative naive cells.

Of note for this clonotype: The antigen is unknown.

250,000 to 300,000 cells per CD8+ T cell subset were flow-sorted in triplicate. 5' RACE that incorporated UMI labels was used to prepare the TRB cDNA libraries. TCRdb reprocessed the 5' RACE reads, with one entry per CDR3 protein and no DNA. In all, the sample yields 120,000 or so distinct CDR3 sequences. The material sequenced was naive CXCR3+ CD8+ T cells from blood. Subset in this sample: CD45RO-CCR7+CD27+CD95- naive CD8+ T cells expressing CXCR3 (TNR3+). The receptor was isolated from a human donor in good health. Some clones in this sample may be carry-over from other donors' samples.

The CDR3 region is CASSWGLAGVEQYF. The rearrangement links TRBV28 to TRBJ2-7; TCRdb indicates TRBD2, and absent DNA this call remains unverified. Germline assignment: CDR1 MDHEN and CDR2 SYDVKM. The CDR3 is made up of 14 amino acids. Full variable domain (outside the CDR3, taken from reference TRBV28 and TRBJ2-7): DVKVTQSSRYLVKRTGEKVFLECVQDMDHENMFWYRQDPGLGLRLIYFSYDVKMKEKGDIPEGYSVSREKKERFSLILESASTNQTSMYLCASSWGLAGVEQYFGPGTRLTVT.